Presented here are 5 T cell receptor beta chains from one specimen sequenced in a study of shared clonotypes between healthy human individuals. TCRdb keeps only in-frame clones here, not all; method: immunoSEQ multiplex PCR. The profile shows 950,000 to 1,100,000 clones, around 75% of them singletons. Input material: memory CD4+ T cells sorted from blood. The subset here: CD45RA-negative fraction. These receptors were taken from a man between 18 and 29 years old in good health.

The J gene is TRBJ2-1, the V gene TRBV19; TRBD2 matches at 7 bases. In germline, CDR1 is LNHDA, CDR2 SQIVND (reference sequence). This CDR3 has 14 residues. Trimming took 5 bases from V and 6 from J; bases not matched to a gene: 7. DNA of the CDR3: TGTGCCAGTAGTCGGGGGGACGGGGCCAATGAGCAGTTCTTC. Its protein product is CASSRGDGANEQFF.

This chain connects TRBV10-1 to TRBJ2-5; possible D gene TRBD1, 6 bases. CDR3 length: 13 amino acids. Looked up from germline, CDR1 is WNHNN and CDR2 is SYGVQD (reference sequence). With 6 bases removed from V and 1 base from J, the gap between germline ends came to 9 bases. CDR3 sequence (DNA): TGCGCCAGCAGCGAGACAGGCCAAGAGACCCAGTACTTC. Its protein product is CASSETGQETQYF.

The genes are TRBV13 and TRBJ2-7; the D gene is possibly TRBD2 (6 bases). Germline V gene lookup returns CDR1 PRHDT and CDR2 FYEKMQ (reference sequence). Trimming pared 0 bases from V and 2 bases from J, leaving 14 bases between. This CDR3 is 16 amino acids long. In DNA form, the CDR3 reads TGTGCCAGCAGCTTAGGAGCGGGCCGAGCGGCCTACGAGCAGTACTTC. This codes for CASSLGAGRAAYEQYF.

Worth noting for this clone: This clone may be a read error of a much larger clone one base away. The identical CDR3 is also encoded by other nucleotide sequences in the sample. V and J are TRBV6-1 and TRBJ1-5; 8 bases agree with TRBD1. Trimming at V came to 4 bases and at J to 4 bases, leaving 0 bases not matched to a gene. CDR1 and CDR2 from the germline V gene are MNHNS and SASEGT. This CDR3 is 13 amino acids long. CDR3 residues: CASSGTGNQPQHF. CDR3 bases: TGTGCCAGCAGTGGGACAGGGAATCAGCCCCAGCATTTT.

This chain connects TRBV5-1 to TRBJ2-3, with a possible D match to TRBD2 (5 bases). The CDR3 is made up of 15 amino acids. The ends were cut back, 5 bases at V and 2 bases at J, with 15 bases in the middle. CDR1 and CDR2 from the germline V gene are SGHRS and YFSETQ. The CDR3 spells CASRPGVGPTDTQYF. CDR3 DNA sequence: TGCGCCAGCAGACCCGGGGTAGGACCCACAGATACGCAGTATTTT.